This T cell receptor (beta chain) was profiled in a study of radiotherapy plus CTLA-4 blockade in lung cancer. A word on this clone: The antigen is not known.

Findings and limits, study-wide: Per reports, early blood T cell clone dynamics, plus interferon-beta, forecast response most strongly. Following radiotherapy plus ipilimumab, tumor-derived TCR clones expanded in the blood.

Trimming cost V 2 bases and J 6 bases, with 11 bases left between them. The CDR3 extends over 14 amino acids. Germline V gene data show CDR1 as SEHNR and CDR2 as FQNEAQ (reference sequence). Profiling relied on immunoSEQ multiplex PCR, and the TCRdb table lists in-frame clones only, not all of them. The sample records more than 75,000 clones, about 78% being singletons. Focal radiation plus CTLA-4 blockade with ipilimumab was given to patients with chemo-refractory metastatic non-small-cell lung cancer. This clonotype was sampled from a human donor with non-small cell lung cancer that progressed on radiotherapy plus ipilimumab. The starting material was peripheral blood, obtained from a patient treated with radiotherapy plus ipilimumab. The gene calls are TRBV7-9 and TRBJ2-1; D call uncertain. The CDR3 region has the DNA TGTGCCAGCAGCTTACTGGGCCAGAGCAATGAGCAGTTCTTC. This codes for CASSLLGQSNEQFF.